The source of this T cell receptor beta chain is a study of T cells in Graves' hyperthyroidism and ophthalmopathy. V was cut by 5 bases and J by 5 bases, with 12 bases left in between. The CDR3 is 14 amino acids. Germline V gene sequence: CDR1 MNHEY, CDR2 SVGAGI. The sample holds many counts of this clonotype. There were TCR beta CDR3 regions amplified from RNA transcripts. The HTBI primer set drove a first-round RT-PCR of the TCR CDR3. A single record per CDR3 protein comes from TCRdb applying MiXCR to the multiplex PCR reads. The table shows roughly 56,000 distinct CDR3 sequences, with 40% to 55% occurring only once.

The TCR was taken from a woman aged 25 to 45 with Graves' ophthalmopathy. The chain employs TRBV6-5 and TRBJ1-4, with D hard to call. Sequenced sample: blood. The CDR3 nucleotides are TGTGCCAGCAGTCCCGGGAATCAAAATGAAAAACTGTTTTTT. Protein: CASSPGNQNEKLFF.